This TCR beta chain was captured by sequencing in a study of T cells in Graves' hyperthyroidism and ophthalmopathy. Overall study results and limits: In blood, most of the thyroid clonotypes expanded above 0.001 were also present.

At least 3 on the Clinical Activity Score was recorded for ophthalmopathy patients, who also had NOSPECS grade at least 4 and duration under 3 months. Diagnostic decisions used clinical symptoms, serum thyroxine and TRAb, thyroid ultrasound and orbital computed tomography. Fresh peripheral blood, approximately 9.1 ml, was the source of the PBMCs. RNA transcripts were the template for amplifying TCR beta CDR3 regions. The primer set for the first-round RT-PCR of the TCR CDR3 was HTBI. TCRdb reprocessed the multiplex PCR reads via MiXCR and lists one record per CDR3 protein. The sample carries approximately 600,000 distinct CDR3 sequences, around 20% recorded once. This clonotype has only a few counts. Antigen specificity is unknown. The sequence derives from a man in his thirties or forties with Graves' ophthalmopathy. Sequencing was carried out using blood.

The CDR3 nucleotides read TGTGCCAGCAGCTTCACTAGCGGGGTCACAGATACGCAGTATTTT. As protein: CASSFTSGVTDTQYF. The genes are TRBV7-3 and TRBJ2-3, with 10 bases identical to TRBD2. The J segment lost 2 bases and the V segment lost 3 bases, leaving 2 bases of the junction unmatched. This CDR3 spans 15 amino acids. The germline V gene encodes CDR1 SGHTA and CDR2 FQGTGA.